This T cell receptor beta chain was captured in a study of blood T cell repertoires in COVID-19. Germline V CDR1 and CDR2: MRHNA, SNTAGT. The CDR3 has 16 residues. The J segment lost 2 bases and the V segment lost 7 bases, leaving 7 bases of the junction unmatched. Generated by immunoSEQ multiplex PCR, the TCRdb table keeps only in-frame clones and is missing some. The sample holds approximately 200,000 clones, 80% to 90% seen once. The sequencing sample was made of peripheral blood. This sequence originates from a man in his sixties with acute or convalescent COVID-19. V usage is TRBV6-4 and J usage is TRBJ1-5, with 11 bases matching TRBD1. The CDR3 sequence is CASNGQGAVGNQPQHF. DNA of the CDR3: TGTGCCAGCAACGGACAGGGGGCCGTGGGCAATCAGCCCCAGCATTTT.